The entry that follows covers one TCR beta chain sequence. Its target is unknown. The data were taken from a study of response to subunit inactivated influenza vaccine. Study-wide findings and caveats: The study's authors posited that every seasonal influenza vaccination enlists few new T cells.

Germline V CDR1 and CDR2: DFQATT, SNEGSKA (reference sequence). This CDR3 spans 12 amino acids. V was pared by 2 bases and J by 8 bases, with 12 bases between. TCRdb fed the RT-PCR reads into MiXCR, producing one record per CDR3 protein. Here the sample spans about 500,000 distinct CDR3 sequences, about 15% being singletons. This receptor was identified in a man aged 45 to 75 who received an inactivated influenza vaccine. The specimen comprised CD4+ T cells sorted from PBMCs, sampled less than 30 months after vaccination. The rearrangement links TRBV20-1 to TRBJ1-2, with a possible D match to TRBD1 (5 bases). CDR3 bases: TGCAGTGCTAGACAGGGCTCTTCGGGCTACACCTTC. It yields the protein CSARQGSSGYTF.